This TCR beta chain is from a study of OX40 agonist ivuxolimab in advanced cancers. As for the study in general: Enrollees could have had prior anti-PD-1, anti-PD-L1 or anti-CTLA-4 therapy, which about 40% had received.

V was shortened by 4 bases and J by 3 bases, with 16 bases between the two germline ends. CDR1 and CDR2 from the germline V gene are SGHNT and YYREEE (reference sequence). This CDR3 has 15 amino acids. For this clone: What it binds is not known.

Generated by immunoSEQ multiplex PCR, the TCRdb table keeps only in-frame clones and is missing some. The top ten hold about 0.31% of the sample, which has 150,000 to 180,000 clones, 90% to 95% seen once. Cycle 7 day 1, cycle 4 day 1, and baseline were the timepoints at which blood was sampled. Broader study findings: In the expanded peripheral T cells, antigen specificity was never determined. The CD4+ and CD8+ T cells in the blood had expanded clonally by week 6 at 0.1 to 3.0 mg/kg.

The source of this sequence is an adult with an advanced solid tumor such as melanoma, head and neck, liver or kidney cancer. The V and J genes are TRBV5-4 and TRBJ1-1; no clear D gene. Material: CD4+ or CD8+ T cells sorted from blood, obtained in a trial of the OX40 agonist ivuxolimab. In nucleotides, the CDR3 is TGTGCCAGCAGCACCGGGAGAGGTTGGGACACTGAAGCTTTCTTT. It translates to CASSTGRGWDTEAFF.